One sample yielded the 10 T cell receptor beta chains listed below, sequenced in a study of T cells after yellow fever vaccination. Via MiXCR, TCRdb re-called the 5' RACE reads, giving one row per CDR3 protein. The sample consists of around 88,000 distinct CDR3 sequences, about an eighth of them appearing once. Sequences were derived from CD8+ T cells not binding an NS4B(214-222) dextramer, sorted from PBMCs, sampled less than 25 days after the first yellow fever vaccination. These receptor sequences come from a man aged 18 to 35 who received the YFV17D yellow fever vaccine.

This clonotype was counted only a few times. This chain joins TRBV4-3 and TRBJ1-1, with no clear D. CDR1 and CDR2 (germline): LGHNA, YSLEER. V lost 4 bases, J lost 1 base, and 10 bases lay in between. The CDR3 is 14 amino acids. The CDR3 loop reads CASSPLWQNTEAFF. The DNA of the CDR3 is TGCGCCAGCAGCCCCTTGTGGCAGAACACTGAAGCTTTCTTT.

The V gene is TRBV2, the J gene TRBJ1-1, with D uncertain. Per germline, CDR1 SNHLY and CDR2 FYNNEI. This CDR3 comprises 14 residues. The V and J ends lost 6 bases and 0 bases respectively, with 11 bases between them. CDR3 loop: CASRPEGLNTEAFF. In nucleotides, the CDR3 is TGTGCCAGCAGACCGGAAGGTTTGAACACTGAAGCTTTCTTT. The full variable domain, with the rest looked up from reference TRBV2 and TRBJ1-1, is EPEVTQTPSHQVTQMGQEVILRCVPISNHLYFYWYRQILGQKVEFLVSFYNNEISEKSEIFDDQFSVERPDGSNFTLKIRSTKLEDSAMYFCASRPEGLNTEAFFGQGTRLTVV.

This chain's CDR3 is CAISESRQQSNSPLHF. In DNA form, the CDR3 reads TGTGCCATCAGTGAGTCCAGACAGCAATCAAATTCACCCCTCCACTTT. The chain has TRBV10-3 and TRBJ1-6, with a possible D match to TRBD1 (5 bases). With 0 bases removed from V and 7 bases from J, the gap between germline ends came to 13 bases. Germline lookup yields CDR1 ENHRY and CDR2 SYGVKD. The CDR3 is made up of 16 amino acids.

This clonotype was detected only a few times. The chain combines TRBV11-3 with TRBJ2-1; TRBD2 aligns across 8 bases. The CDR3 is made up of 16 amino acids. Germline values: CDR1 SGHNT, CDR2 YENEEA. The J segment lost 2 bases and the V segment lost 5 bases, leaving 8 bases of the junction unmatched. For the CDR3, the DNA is TGTGCCAGCAGCCGGGGGGGATTTTCAGCCTACAATGAGCAGTTCTTC. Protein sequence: CASSRGGFSAYNEQFF.

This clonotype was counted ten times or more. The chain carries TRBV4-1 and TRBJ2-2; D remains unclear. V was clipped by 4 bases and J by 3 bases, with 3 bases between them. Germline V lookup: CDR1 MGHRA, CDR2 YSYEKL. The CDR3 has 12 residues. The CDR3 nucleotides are TGCGCCAGCAGCCCGGACACCGGGGAGCTGTTTTTT. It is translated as CASSPDTGELFF.

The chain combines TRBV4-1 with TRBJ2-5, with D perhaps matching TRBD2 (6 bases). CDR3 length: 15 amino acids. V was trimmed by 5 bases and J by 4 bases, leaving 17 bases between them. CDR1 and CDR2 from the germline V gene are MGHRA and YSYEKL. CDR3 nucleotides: TGCGCCAGCAGCAGACGGGGGACTGAGAGAGAGACCCAGTACTTC. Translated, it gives CASSRRGTERETQYF.

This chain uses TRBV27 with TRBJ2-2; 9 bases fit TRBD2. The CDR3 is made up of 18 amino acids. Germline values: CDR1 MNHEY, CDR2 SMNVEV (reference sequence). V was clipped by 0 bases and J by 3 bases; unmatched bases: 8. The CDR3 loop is CASSLSGGGAPHTGELFF. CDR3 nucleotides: TGTGCCAGCAGTTTATCAGGCGGGGGGGCCCCGCACACCGGGGAGCTGTTTTTT.

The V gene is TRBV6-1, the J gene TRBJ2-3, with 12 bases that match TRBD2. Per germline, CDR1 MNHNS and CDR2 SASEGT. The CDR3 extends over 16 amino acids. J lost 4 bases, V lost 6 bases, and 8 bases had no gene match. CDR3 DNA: TGTGCCAGCAGCCTATTCGGACTAGCGGGATCAGATACGCAGTATTTT. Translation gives CASSLFGLAGSDTQYF.

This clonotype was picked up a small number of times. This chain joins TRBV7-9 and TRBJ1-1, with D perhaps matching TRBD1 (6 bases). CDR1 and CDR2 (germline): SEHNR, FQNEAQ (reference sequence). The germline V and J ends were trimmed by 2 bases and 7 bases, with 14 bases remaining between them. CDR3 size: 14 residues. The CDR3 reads CASSLKGGVNEAFF. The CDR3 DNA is TGTGCCAGCAGCTTAAAAGGGGGGGTGAATGAAGCTTTCTTT.

The CDR3, as DNA: TGTGCCAGCAGTTACGCCACGGACGTCCTAGATACGCAGTATTTT. This gives the protein CASSYATDVLDTQYF. The chain carries TRBV6-2 or TRBV6-3 and TRBJ2-3; D is uncertain. Germline V CDR1 and CDR2: MNHEY, SVGEGT. The V end lost 2 bases, the J end lost 5 bases, and 14 bases lay between the germline ends. The CDR3 extends over 15 amino acids.